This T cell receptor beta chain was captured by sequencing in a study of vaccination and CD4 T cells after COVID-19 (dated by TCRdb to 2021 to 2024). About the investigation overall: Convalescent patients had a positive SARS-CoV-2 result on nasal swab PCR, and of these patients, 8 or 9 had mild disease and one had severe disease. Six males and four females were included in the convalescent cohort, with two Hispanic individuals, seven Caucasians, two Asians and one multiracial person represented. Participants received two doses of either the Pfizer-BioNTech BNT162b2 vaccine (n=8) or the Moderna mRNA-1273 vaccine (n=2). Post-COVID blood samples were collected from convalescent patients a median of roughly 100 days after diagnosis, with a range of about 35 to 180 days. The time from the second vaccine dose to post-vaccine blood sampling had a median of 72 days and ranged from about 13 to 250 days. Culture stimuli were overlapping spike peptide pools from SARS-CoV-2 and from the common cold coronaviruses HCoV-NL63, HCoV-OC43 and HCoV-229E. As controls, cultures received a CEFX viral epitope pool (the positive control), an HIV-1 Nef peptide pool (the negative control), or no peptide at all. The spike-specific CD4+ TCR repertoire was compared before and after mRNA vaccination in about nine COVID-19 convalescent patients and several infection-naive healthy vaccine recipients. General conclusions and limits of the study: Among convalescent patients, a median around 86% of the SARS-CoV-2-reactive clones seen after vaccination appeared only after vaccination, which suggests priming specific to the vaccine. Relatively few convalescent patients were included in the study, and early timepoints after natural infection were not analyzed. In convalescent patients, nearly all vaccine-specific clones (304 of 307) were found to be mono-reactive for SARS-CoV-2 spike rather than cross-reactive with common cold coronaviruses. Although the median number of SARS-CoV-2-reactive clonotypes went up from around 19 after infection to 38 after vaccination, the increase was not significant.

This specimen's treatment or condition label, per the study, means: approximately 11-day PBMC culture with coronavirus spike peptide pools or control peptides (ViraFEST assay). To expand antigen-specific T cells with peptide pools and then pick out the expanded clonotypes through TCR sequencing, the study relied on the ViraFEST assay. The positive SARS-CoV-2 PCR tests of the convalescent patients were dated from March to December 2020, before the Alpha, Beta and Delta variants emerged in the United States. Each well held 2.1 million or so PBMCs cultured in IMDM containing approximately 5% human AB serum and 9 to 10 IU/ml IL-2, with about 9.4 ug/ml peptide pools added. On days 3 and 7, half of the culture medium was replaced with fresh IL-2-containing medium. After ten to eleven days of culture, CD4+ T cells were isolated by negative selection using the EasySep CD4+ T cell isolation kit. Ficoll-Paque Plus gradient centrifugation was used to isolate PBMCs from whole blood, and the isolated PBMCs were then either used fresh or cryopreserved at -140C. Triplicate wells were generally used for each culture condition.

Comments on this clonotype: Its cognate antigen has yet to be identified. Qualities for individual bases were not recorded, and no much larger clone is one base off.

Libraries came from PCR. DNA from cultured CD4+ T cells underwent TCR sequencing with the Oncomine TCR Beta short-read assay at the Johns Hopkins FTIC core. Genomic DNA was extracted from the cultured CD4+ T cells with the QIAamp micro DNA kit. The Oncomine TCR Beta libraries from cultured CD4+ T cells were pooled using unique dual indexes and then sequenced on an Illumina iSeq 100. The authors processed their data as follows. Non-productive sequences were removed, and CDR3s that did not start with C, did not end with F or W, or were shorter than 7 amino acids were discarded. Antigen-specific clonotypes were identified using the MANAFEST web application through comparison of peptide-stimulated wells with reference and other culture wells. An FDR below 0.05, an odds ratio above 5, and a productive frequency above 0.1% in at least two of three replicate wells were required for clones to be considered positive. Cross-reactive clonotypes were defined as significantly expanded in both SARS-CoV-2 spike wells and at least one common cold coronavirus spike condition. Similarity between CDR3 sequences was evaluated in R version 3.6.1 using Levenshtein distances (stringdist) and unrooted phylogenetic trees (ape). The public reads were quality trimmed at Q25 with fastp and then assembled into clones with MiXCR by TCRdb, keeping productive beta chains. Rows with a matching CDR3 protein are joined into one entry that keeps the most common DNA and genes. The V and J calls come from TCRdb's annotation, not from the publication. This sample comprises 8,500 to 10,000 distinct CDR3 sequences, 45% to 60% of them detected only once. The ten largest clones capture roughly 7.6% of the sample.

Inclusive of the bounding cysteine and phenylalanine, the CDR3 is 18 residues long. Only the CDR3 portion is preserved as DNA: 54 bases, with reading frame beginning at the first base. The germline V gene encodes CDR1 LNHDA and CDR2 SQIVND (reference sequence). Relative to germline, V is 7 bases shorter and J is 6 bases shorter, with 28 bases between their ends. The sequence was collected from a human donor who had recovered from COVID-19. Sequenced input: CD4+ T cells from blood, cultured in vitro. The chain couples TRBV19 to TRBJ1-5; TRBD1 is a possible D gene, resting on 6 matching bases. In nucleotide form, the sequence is TGTGCCAGTATTTCATCCCGGTCAGGGGCGGGGAAGGGTCAGCCCCAGCATTTT. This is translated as CASISSRSGAGKGQPQHF.